Listed below are T cell receptor beta chains from one sample, sequenced in a study of PD-1 blockade in classical Hodgkin lymphoma. Method: immunoSEQ multiplex PCR; TCRdb's copy keeps in-frame clones and lacks some. Here the sample spans 100,000 or so clones, around 88% being singletons. Here the sequenced sample was peripheral blood mononuclear cells (PBMCs), taken before the second cycle of nivolumab. These receptors were taken from a human donor with classical Hodgkin lymphoma. The CDR3 runs from the conserved cysteine through the conserved F or W. Fields, in order: J gene, V gene, CDR3 length, clone size, D gene, CDR3 DNA, CDR3 protein. A D gene is named only where the DNA matches it firmly. The listing skips clone size in some rows; elsewhere it reads once, few, many or a size class.

TRBJ1-2,TRBV15,15,.,.,TGTGCCACCAGCAGAGATCAAGGGCTGACCTCGGGCTACACCTTC,CATSRDQGLTSGYTF
TRBJ1-2,TRBV30,13,.,.,TGTGCCTGGAGGGACATCCCTTCGCGTGGCTACACCTTC,CAWRDIPSRGYTF
TRBJ2-7,TRBV18,12,.,TRBD1,TGTGCCAGCTCATCCGGGACAGGGGTGCAGTACTTC,CASSSGTGVQYF
TRBJ1-1,TRBV7-6,16,.,TRBD1,TGTGCCAGCAGCTTAGGGGACAGTCGTTGGAACACTGAAGCTTTCTTT,CASSLGDSRWNTEAFF
TRBJ1-2,TRBV6-6,13,.,.,TGTGCCAGCAGTTACTCGGGGGGCGAGGGCTACACCTTC,CASSYSGGEGYTF
TRBJ1-5,TRBV11-2,14,.,TRBD1,TGTGCCAGCAGTCTACAGGGGCCCAATCAGCCCCAGCATTTT,CASSLQGPNQPQHF
TRBJ2-7,TRBV5-1,14,.,.,TGCGCCAGCTCGCGGGGGGACAGGTCCTACGAGCAGTACTTC,CASSRGDRSYEQYF
TRBJ2-7,TRBV14,16,.,.,TGTGCCAGCAGCCAAACCCTCGCGGTCCGGTTTTACGAGCAGTACTTC,CASSQTLAVRFYEQYF
TRBJ2-7,TRBV7-2,14,.,TRBD2,TGTGCCAGCAGCCGAGGGACTAGCGTCCACGAGCAGTACTTC,CASSRGTSVHEQYF
TRBJ1-1,TRBV6-6,12,few,.,TGTGCCAGCAGCAAGAGGCCCGATGAAGCTTTCTTT,CASSKRPDEAFF
TRBJ2-7,TRBV5-6,17,.,TRBD2,TGTGCCAGCAGCTTGGAGGGTGCGGGGGGGCCCGCTCGGGAGCAGTACTTC,CASSLEGAGGPAREQYF
TRBJ1-1,TRBV2,13,.,.,TGTGCCAGCAGTCTTTACATGAACACTGAAGCTTTCTTT,CASSLYMNTEAFF
TRBJ2-1,TRBV5-8,14,.,.,TGTGCCAGCAGCTTTTTAGACAGATACAATGAGCAGTTCTTC,CASSFLDRYNEQFF
TRBJ1-1,TRBV6-1,14,.,.,TGTGCCAGCAGAGTACAGGGTATGAACACTGAAGCTTTCTTT,CASRVQGMNTEAFF
TRBJ1-4,TRBV29-1,13,once,.,TGCAGCGTCGGACCGGGACACGGTGAAAAACTGTTTTTT,CSVGPGHGEKLFF
TRBJ2-7,TRBV18,15,.,TRBD1,TGTGCCAGCTCACAGACCGGGACAGGCGCCTACGAGCAGTACTTC,CASSQTGTGAYEQYF
TRBJ1-5,TRBV29-1,16,.,TRBD1,TGCAGCGTTCAAGTCCCGGGACAGGGGGCTTCTCAGCCCCAGCATTTT,CSVQVPGQGASQPQHF
TRBJ2-1,TRBV6-5,12,.,.,TGTGCCAGCAGTTTTGGCATCAATGAGCAGTTCTTC,CASSFGINEQFF
TRBJ1-5,TRBV19,18,once,TRBD1,TGTGCCAGTAGTGTCCTTTTCGGGACAGGGTACGGCAATCAGCCCCAGCATTTT,CASSVLFGTGYGNQPQHF
TRBJ1-1,TRBV10-2,13,.,.,TGCGCCAGCAGTGACGGGGCGAACACTGAAGCTTTCTTT,CASSDGANTEAFF
TRBJ1-1,TRBV5-6,16,.,.,TGTGCCAGCAGCTCCCTCAGTGGGGGGTTGGGCACTGAAGCTTTCTTT,CASSSLSGGLGTEAFF
TRBJ2-1,TRBV19,14,.,.,TGTGCCAGTAGGATCGAGCCTGGGACCAGTGAGCAGTTCTTC,CASRIEPGTSEQFF
TRBJ2-2,TRBV2,15,.,.,TGTGCCAGCAGTCCCAGGGGGGGGGCCTCCGGGGAGCTGTTTTTT,CASSPRGGASGELFF
TRBJ2-1,TRBV7-6,14,.,.,TGTGCCAGCAGCTTATACTCTAGCGCCAATGAGCAGTTCTTC,CASSLYSSANEQFF
TRBJ2-4,TRBV10-3,19,few,.,TGTGCCATCAGTGAGTCGAAATATGAGAGCCCACTAGCCAAAAACATTCAGTACTTC,CAISESKYESPLAKNIQYF
TRBJ1-5,TRBV6-6,13,.,.,TGTGCCAGCAGTTACAGGGACAATCAGCCCCAGCATTTT,CASSYRDNQPQHF
TRBJ1-6,TRBV9,16,.,TRBD1,TGTGCCAGCAGCACCAGACAGGGGGCCGGGAATTCACCCCTCCACTTT,CASSTRQGAGNSPLHF